This entry lists 8 T cell receptor beta chains sequenced from one sample in a study of cytomegalovirus exposure and HLA in healthy donors. PCR employed 60 Vbeta and 13 Jbeta primers. Only in-frame clones appear in the TCRdb table, and some are missing; sequencing was by immunoSEQ multiplex PCR. Altogether 110,000 or so clones are present, 70% to 85% being singletons, with the ten largest covering roughly 2.6%. Specimen: PBMCs. These receptor sequences come from a woman aged 18-35 years in good health and CMV-seronegative.

The chain has TRBV6-5 and TRBJ2-1, with TRBD2 identical over 14 bases. Trimming removed 7 bases from V and 9 bases from J; junction bases left unmatched: 5. Germline assignment: CDR1 MNHEY and CDR2 SVGAGI. The length of the CDR3 is 14 residues. This chain's CDR3 is CASTGLAGGREQFF. The CDR3 nucleotides are TGTGCCAGCACCGGACTAGCGGGAGGACGTGAGCAGTTCTTC.

The V and J genes are TRBV9 and TRBJ2-1; D is unresolved. Germline V gene lookup returns CDR1 SGDLS and CDR2 YYNGEE. The CDR3 is 13 residues long. Trimming removed 4 bases from V and 6 bases from J, with 11 bases in between. The CDR3 nucleotides are TGTGCCAGCAGCATAGACACCTTCAATGAGCAGTTCTTC. Protein product: CASSIDTFNEQFF. Full variable domain (missing parts from reference TRBV9 and TRBJ2-1): DSGVTQTPKHLITATGQRVTLRCSPRSGDLSVYWYQQSLDQGLQFLIQYYNGEERAKGNILERFSAQQFPDLHSELNLSSLELGDSALYFCASSIDTFNEQFFGPGTRLTVL.

The chain joins TRBV10-3 to TRBJ2-7, with TRBD1 matching over 11 bases. The CDR3 sequence is 13 residues long. Germline lookup yields CDR1 ENHRY and CDR2 SYGVKD. Trimming removed 9 bases from V and 0 bases from J; junction bases left unmatched: 1. The CDR3, as DNA: TGTGCCATTGGACAGGGGGCCTCCTACGAGCAGTACTTC. Translation: CAIGQGASYEQYF.

The rearrangement joins TRBV7-2 to TRBJ1-4, with 8 nucleotides matching TRBD1. The CDR3 is 14 residues long. Germline V gene data show CDR1 as SGHTA and CDR2 as FQGNSA. The trim removed 3 bases at V and 10 bases at J, leaving 7 bases unmatched. CDR3 sequence reads: CASSFGQGRAKLFF. CDR3 in DNA: TGTGCCAGCAGCTTCGGACAGGGAAGGGCAAAACTGTTTTTT.

There are a few counts of this clone. V and J are TRBV11-2 and TRBJ2-2; 10 bases match TRBD2. Germline assignment: CDR1 SGHAT and CDR2 FQNNGV. This CDR3 contains 18 residues. With V trimmed by 5 bases and J by 3 bases, 12 bases remained unmatched. The CDR3 reads CASSQSLGLAEYTGELFF. The CDR3 nucleotides are TGTGCCAGCAGCCAATCCCTTGGACTAGCGGAGTACACCGGGGAGCTGTTTTTT.

A single count supports this clone. The genes are TRBV29-1 and TRBJ2-1, with D possibly being TRBD1 (5 bases). Trimming stripped 4 bases from V and 7 bases from J, with 14 bases between. The CDR3 has 13 amino acids. Germline CDR1 is SQVTM and CDR2 is ANQGSEA. The CDR3, as DNA: TGCAGCGTTGTGGGGCATCTCTGGAATGAGCAGTTCTTC. This encodes CSVVGHLWNEQFF.

The chain recombines TRBV10-2 with TRBJ2-2, with 9 bases fitting TRBD1. CDR1 WSHSY and CDR2 SAAADI come from the germline V gene. The CDR3 is made up of 20 amino acids. V shed 5 bases and J 2 bases; nucleotides not matched to a gene: 18. The CDR3 region is CASSPILLSSGQGNTGELFF. The CDR3 nucleotides read TGCGCCAGCAGTCCTATCTTATTGAGTTCGGGACAGGGTAACACCGGGGAGCTGTTTTTT.

This clone was detected only once. The chain uses TRBV2 and TRBJ2-7; TRBD2 agrees at 13 bases. This CDR3 contains 13 residues. Trimming removed 10 bases from V and 5 bases from J; junction bases left unmatched: 5. In germline, CDR1 is SNHLY, CDR2 FYNNEI. CDR3 amino acids: CANTGTSGNEQYF. CDR3 coding DNA: TGTGCCAACACAGGGACTAGCGGGAACGAGCAGTACTTC.